This T cell receptor (beta chain) was identified during a study of blood T cell repertoires in COVID-19. Turning to the study itself: PBMCs, B-cell-depleted T cells, or T cells were the source of the cDNA or gDNA that made up the material.

Germline CDR1 is SGHKS and CDR2 is YYEKEE (reference sequence). The CDR3 is 16 residues long. Deletions cut 6 bases from V and 0 bases from J, with 16 bases between. As processed by the authors: Amplification from reference gene primers served as the basis for estimated nucleated cell counts. The method was immunoSEQ multiplex PCR; TCRdb's version includes in-frame clones alone and lacks a portion of them. Clonal size and the V and J genes are those of that table, whereas D and trimming came from the DNA. The sample records 220,000 or so clones, about 80% being singletons. Participants had their cohort set by participant-reported clinical history.

The sequence was collected from a woman aged 40-49 years with acute COVID-19. The chain employs TRBV5-5 and TRBJ2-1; a possible D gene is TRBD1 (5 bases). Sample: PBMCs or T cells enriched from blood (not recorded which). The CDR3 nucleotides read TGTGCCAGCACCAAGGACACCTCGAGCTCCTACAATGAGCAGTTCTTC. Translating it yields CASTKDTSSSYNEQFF.